The 2 T cell receptor beta chains in this list originate from one sample, sequenced in a study of blood T cell repertoires in COVID-19. Assay used: immunoSEQ multiplex PCR; TCRdb lists only in-frame clones, some missing. The sample lists about 160,000 clones, roughly 84% occurring once. Sequenced sample: peripheral blood. These receptors originate from a man aged 55 to 70 who had recovered from COVID-19.

V usage is TRBV29-1 and J usage is TRBJ2-2; 9 bases are a match to TRBD2. Germline V lookup: CDR1 SQVTM, CDR2 ANQGSEA. V lost 2 bases, J lost 4 bases, and 8 bases stayed unmatched. CDR3 length: 16 amino acids. CDR3 nucleotide sequence: TGCAGCGTTGAATCGTACGGCGGGGGGGGCACCGGGGAGCTGTTTTTT. The encoded protein is CSVESYGGGGTGELFF.

The chain links TRBV4-2 to TRBJ2-7, with D hard to call. Germline lookup yields CDR1 LGHNA and CDR2 YNFKEQ. Trimming shortened V by 2 bases and J by 2 bases, and 4 bases separated the two germline ends. The CDR3 contains 12 residues. In nucleotides, the CDR3 is TGTGCCAGCAGCCAACCAACCTACGAGCAGTACTTC. Protein sequence: CASSQPTYEQYF.